A selection of T cell receptor beta chains follows, all from one sample in a study of blood T cell repertoires in COVID-19. TCRdb keeps only in-frame clones here, not all; method: immunoSEQ multiplex PCR. The sample yields about 55,000 clones, about nine tenths seen once. The source material was peripheral blood. The receptors shown here come from a man in his forties with acute or convalescent COVID-19. CDR3s include the opening cysteine and the closing phenylalanine or tryptophan. A D gene is named only where the DNA matches it firmly. Size is omitted from some rows. Given values are once, few, many or a class for expanded clones.

J: TRBJ2-1; D: .; size: .; V: TRBV7-9; CDR3: CASSLMTTASYNEQFF; DNA: TGTGCCAGCAGCTTAATGACGACTGCCTCCTACAATGAGCAGTTCTTC
J: TRBJ2-3; D: TRBD2; size: .; V: TRBV5-1; CDR3: CASSYSGSEDTQYF; DNA: TGCGCCAGCAGTTATAGCGGGAGTGAAGATACGCAGTATTTT
J: TRBJ1-2; D: .; size: .; V: TRBV19; CDR3: CASSIDRAGDGYTF; DNA: TGTGCCAGTAGTATAGATCGGGCAGGGGATGGCTACACCTTC
J: TRBJ2-3; D: TRBD2; size: .; V: TRBV5-1; CDR3: CASSSTRTSGLGDTQYF; DNA: TGCGCCAGCAGCTCGACCCGGACTAGCGGGCTGGGGGATACGCAGTATTTT
J: TRBJ1-2; D: TRBD1; size: .; V: TRBV19; CDR3: CASSPRTGGNYGYTF; DNA: TGTGCCAGTAGTCCAAGGACAGGGGGCAACTATGGCTACACCTTC
J: TRBJ2-3; D: TRBD2; size: .; V: TRBV7-9; CDR3: CASSLGLAGSTDTQYF; DNA: TGTGCCAGCAGCTTAGGACTAGCGGGTAGCACAGATACGCAGTATTTT
J: TRBJ2-2; D: TRBD2; size: .; V: TRBV19; CDR3: CASSVLAGVGTGGTGELFF; DNA: TGTGCCAGTAGTGTTCTAGCGGGAGTCGGGACTGGGGGCACCGGGGAGCTGTTTTTT
J: TRBJ1-6; D: TRBD1; size: .; V: TRBV3-1/TRBV3-2; CDR3: CASSHYSGGSYNSPLHF; DNA: TGTGCCAGCAGCCACTATTCAGGGGGGTCCTATAATTCACCCCTCCACTTT
J: TRBJ1-1; D: .; size: .; V: TRBV7-3; CDR3: CASSARVNTEAFF; DNA: TGTGCCAGCAGCGCCCGGGTAAACACTGAAGCTTTCTTT
J: TRBJ1-1; D: .; size: .; V: TRBV27; CDR3: CASSLKGHANTEAFF; DNA: TGTGCCAGCAGCTTAAAGGGACACGCGAACACTGAAGCTTTCTTT
J: TRBJ1-4; D: .; size: .; V: TRBV5-1; CDR3: CASSLQGPNEKLFF; DNA: TGCGCCAGCAGCTTGCAGGGCCCAAATGAAAAACTGTTTTTT
J: TRBJ1-5; D: TRBD1; size: .; V: TRBV7-6; CDR3: CATGQGFNQPQHF; DNA: TGTGCCACAGGACAGGGCTTCAATCAGCCCCAGCATTTT
J: TRBJ2-7; D: TRBD1; size: .; V: TRBV2; CDR3: CASSWTGQSEQYF; DNA: TGTGCCAGCAGTTGGACAGGGCAATCCGAGCAGTACTTC
J: TRBJ1-3; D: .; size: .; V: TRBV9; CDR3: CASSVAPQKNTIYF; DNA: TGTGCCAGCAGCGTAGCTCCCCAGAAAAACACCATATATTTT
J: TRBJ1-4; D: TRBD1; size: .; V: TRBV7-9; CDR3: CASRSRGNEKLFF; DNA: TGTGCCAGCAGGTCCAGGGGGAATGAAAAACTGTTTTTT
J: TRBJ1-1; D: .; size: .; V: TRBV29-1; CDR3: CSVFPKQAGSSTEAFF; DNA: TGCAGCGTCTTTCCGAAGCAGGCAGGGTCCTCGACTGAAGCTTTCTTT
J: TRBJ2-7; D: TRBD2; size: .; V: TRBV30; CDR3: CAWTGGPYEQYF; DNA: TGTGCCTGGACGGGAGGCCCCTACGAGCAGTACTTC
J: TRBJ2-1; D: .; size: .; V: TRBV5-1; CDR3: CASSLEQSSYNEQFF; DNA: TGCGCCAGCAGCCTGGAACAAAGCTCCTACAATGAGCAGTTCTTC
J: TRBJ2-5; D: TRBD1; size: .; V: TRBV29-1; CDR3: CSTTGEETQYF; DNA: TGCAGCACTACAGGGGAAGAGACCCAGTACTTC
J: TRBJ1-5; D: .; size: .; V: TRBV28; CDR3: CASSPYYRASNQPQHF; DNA: TGTGCCAGCAGTCCGTACTACAGGGCTAGCAATCAGCCCCAGCATTTT
J: TRBJ2-1; D: TRBD2; size: .; V: TRBV10-3; CDR3: CAISSTSGRDNEQFF; DNA: TGTGCCATCAGTAGTACTAGCGGGAGAGACAATGAGCAGTTCTTC
J: TRBJ2-3; D: TRBD2; size: .; V: TRBV19; CDR3: CASSMVGGPTDTQYF; DNA: TGTGCCAGTAGTATGGTGGGAGGGCCCACAGATACGCAGTATTTT
J: TRBJ2-1; D: .; size: .; V: TRBV6-5; CDR3: CASSYSNRLTNHEQFF; DNA: TGTGCCAGCAGTTACTCGAATAGGCTGACAAACCATGAGCAGTTCTTC
J: TRBJ1-4; D: TRBD1; size: once; V: TRBV30; CDR3: CAWTTGGAGEKLFF; DNA: TGTGCCTGGACCACAGGGGGCGCTGGTGAAAAACTGTTTTTT
J: TRBJ2-3; D: TRBD1; size: .; V: TRBV5-1; CDR3: CASCPRTGASDTQYF; DNA: TGCGCCAGCTGCCCCCGGACAGGGGCATCAGATACGCAGTATTTT
J: TRBJ1-2; D: .; size: .; V: TRBV4-2; CDR3: CASSPTFSVEGDYGYTF; DNA: TGTGCCAGCAGCCCTACCTTTTCCGTGGAGGGAGACTATGGCTACACCTTC
J: TRBJ2-3; D: .; size: few; V: TRBV10-1; CDR3: CASSDSTDTQYF; DNA: TGCGCCAGCAGTGACTCTACAGATACGCAGTATTTT
J: TRBJ2-5; D: .; size: .; V: TRBV19; CDR3: CASSIEGRNQETQYF; DNA: TGTGCCAGTAGTATAGAGGGGCGGAATCAAGAGACCCAGTACTTC
J: TRBJ1-1; D: .; size: .; V: TRBV15; CDR3: CATSRNRVVNTEAFF; DNA: TGTGCCACCAGCAGGAACAGGGTGGTGAACACTGAAGCTTTCTTT
J: TRBJ2-7; D: TRBD2; size: .; V: TRBV4-2; CDR3: CASSQEALAGVYEQYF; DNA: TGTGCCAGCAGCCAAGAAGCCCTAGCGGGAGTCTACGAGCAGTACTTC
J: TRBJ1-1; D: TRBD1; size: once; V: TRBV5-1; CDR3: CASSWTGGTEAFF; DNA: TGCGCCAGCAGCTGGACAGGGGGCACTGAAGCTTTCTTT
J: TRBJ1-1; D: TRBD1; size: .; V: TRBV25-1; CDR3: CASSATGFLNPSAEAFF; DNA: TGTGCCAGCAGTGCGACAGGGTTTCTGAACCCGTCTGCCGAAGCTTTCTTT
J: TRBJ2-2; D: TRBD1; size: .; V: TRBV19; CDR3: CASSFRQGSYGGELFF; DNA: TGTGCCAGTAGTTTCCGACAGGGGTCCTACGGCGGGGAGCTGTTTTTT
J: TRBJ2-2; D: .; size: .; V: TRBV5-1; CDR3: CASRVEGNTGELFF; DNA: TGCGCCAGCAGGGTGGAGGGGAACACCGGGGAGCTGTTTTTT
J: TRBJ1-5; D: .; size: .; V: TRBV28; CDR3: CASHSGGGGNQPQHF; DNA: TGTGCCAGCCATTCTGGGGGGGGCGGGAATCAGCCCCAGCATTTT
J: TRBJ2-7; D: TRBD1; size: once; V: TRBV18; CDR3: CASSPGQGGTYEQYF; DNA: TGTGCCAGCTCACCCGGACAGGGGGGAACCTACGAGCAGTACTTC
J: TRBJ2-5; D: TRBD1; size: .; V: TRBV4-2; CDR3: CASSPWDRDSQETQYF; DNA: TGTGCCAGCAGCCCCTGGGACCGGGACAGCCAAGAGACCCAGTACTTC
J: TRBJ2-5; D: .; size: .; V: TRBV27; CDR3: CASSLSRVGSETQYF; DNA: TGTGCCAGCAGTTTATCGCGTGTCGGGTCAGAGACCCAGTACTTC
J: TRBJ2-5; D: TRBD2; size: .; V: TRBV28; CDR3: CASSTGTSGKETQYF; DNA: TGTGCCAGCAGTACCGGGACTAGCGGGAAAGAGACCCAGTACTTC
J: TRBJ2-1; D: TRBD2; size: .; V: TRBV11-3; CDR3: CASSLAGGYNEQFF; DNA: TGTGCCAGCAGCTTAGCGGGAGGATACAATGAGCAGTTCTTC
J: TRBJ1-1; D: .; size: .; V: TRBV28; CDR3: CASSLYQGRRGTEAFF; DNA: TGTGCCAGCAGTTTGTACCAGGGTCGAAGGGGCACTGAAGCTTTCTTT
J: TRBJ2-1; D: TRBD2; size: .; V: TRBV11-2; CDR3: CASSSLSGRAGEQFF; DNA: TGTGCCAGCAGCTCCCTGAGCGGGAGGGCCGGTGAGCAGTTCTTC
J: TRBJ2-1; D: .; size: .; V: TRBV7-2; CDR3: CASSLVLSGNEQFF; DNA: TGTGCCAGCAGCTTAGTTCTTAGCGGCAATGAGCAGTTCTTC
J: TRBJ2-7; D: TRBD2; size: .; V: TRBV14; CDR3: CASSLPTSGSNYEQYF; DNA: TGTGCCAGCAGCCTCCCCACTAGCGGGAGTAACTACGAGCAGTACTTC
J: TRBJ1-1; D: .; size: once; V: TRBV29-1; CDR3: CSVDPQGTEAFF; DNA: TGCAGCGTTGACCCCCAGGGCACTGAAGCTTTCTTT
J: TRBJ2-7; D: .; size: once; V: TRBV27; CDR3: CASSTRTNYEQYF; DNA: TGTGCCAGCAGTACCAGGACAAACTACGAGCAGTACTTC
J: TRBJ2-7; D: TRBD1; size: .; V: TRBV7-9; CDR3: CASSSRGLEQYF; DNA: TGTGCCAGCAGCTCCAGGGGGCTCGAGCAGTACTTC
J: TRBJ1-2; D: .; size: .; V: TRBV7-2; CDR3: CASSLKQGIYGYTF; DNA: TGTGCCAGCAGCCTAAAACAGGGTATCTATGGCTACACCTTC
J: TRBJ2-7; D: .; size: .; V: TRBV11-2; CDR3: CASSLGGTEQYF; DNA: TGTGCCAGCAGCTTAGGCGGGACCGAGCAGTACTTC
J: TRBJ1-6; D: .; size: .; V: TRBV7-8; CDR3: CASSLVTQTSPLHF; DNA: TGTGCCAGCAGCTTAGTTACTCAAACTTCACCCCTCCACTTT
J: TRBJ1-2; D: TRBD1; size: .; V: TRBV6-5; CDR3: CASSLGTGFYGYTF; DNA: TGTGCCAGCAGTTTAGGGACAGGGTTCTATGGCTACACCTTC
J: TRBJ2-1; D: TRBD2; size: .; V: TRBV5-1; CDR3: CASAPMTSGSGNEQFF; DNA: TGCGCCAGCGCCCCCATGACTAGCGGGAGCGGTAATGAGCAGTTCTTC
J: TRBJ1-5; D: TRBD1; size: .; V: TRBV7-8; CDR3: CASSGETGKINQPQHF; DNA: TGTGCCAGCAGCGGGGAGACAGGGAAGATCAATCAGCCCCAGCATTTT
J: TRBJ2-7; D: .; size: .; V: TRBV7-7; CDR3: CASSFPLLAPDLYEQYF; DNA: TGTGCTAGCAGCTTCCCCCTACTAGCCCCTGACCTCTACGAGCAGTACTTC
J: TRBJ1-1; D: .; size: .; V: TRBV2; CDR3: CASVRRVNTEAFF; DNA: TGTGCCAGCGTTAGGAGGGTGAACACTGAAGCTTTCTTT